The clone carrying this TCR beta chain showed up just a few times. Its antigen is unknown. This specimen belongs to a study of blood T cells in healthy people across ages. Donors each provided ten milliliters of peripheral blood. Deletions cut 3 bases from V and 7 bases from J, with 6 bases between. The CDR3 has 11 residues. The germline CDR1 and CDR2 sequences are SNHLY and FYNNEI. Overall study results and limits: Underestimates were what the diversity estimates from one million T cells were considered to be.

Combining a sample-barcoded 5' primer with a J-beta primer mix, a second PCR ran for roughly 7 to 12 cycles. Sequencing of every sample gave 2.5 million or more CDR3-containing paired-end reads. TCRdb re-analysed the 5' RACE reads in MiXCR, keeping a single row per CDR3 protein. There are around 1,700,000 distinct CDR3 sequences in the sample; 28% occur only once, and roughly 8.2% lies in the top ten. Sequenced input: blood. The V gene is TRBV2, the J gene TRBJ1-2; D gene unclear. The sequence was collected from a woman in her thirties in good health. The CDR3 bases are TGTGCCAGCAGTGAGAAGCTTGGCTACACCTTC. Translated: CASSEKLGYTF.